This is a list of T cell receptor beta chains from one sample in a study of cytomegalovirus exposure and HLA in healthy donors. Generated by immunoSEQ multiplex PCR, the TCRdb table keeps only in-frame clones and is missing some. The repertoire consists of about 56,000 clones, with about 92% occurring once and the leading ten covering 1.5% to 2%. The specimen was PBMCs. These receptor sequences come from a young woman in good health and CMV-seropositive. Both conserved end residues are part of each CDR3. A D gene is named only where the DNA matches it firmly. Size values are once, few and many counts, or a class for expanded clones, and some rows have none.

v_call: TRBV27
cdr3_length: 14
d_call: -
j_call: TRBJ1-1
clone_size: -
cdr3_nt: TGTGCCAGCAGTTTTGGCGGGGGCAGGGGTGAAGCTTTCTTT
cdr3_aa: CASSFGGGRGEAFF

v_call: TRBV2
cdr3_length: 13
d_call: -
j_call: TRBJ2-7
clone_size: -
cdr3_nt: TGTGCCAGCAGGCCAGGCCTTTCCTACGAGCAGTACTTC
cdr3_aa: CASRPGLSYEQYF

v_call: TRBV29-1
cdr3_length: 13
d_call: -
j_call: TRBJ1-1
clone_size: -
cdr3_nt: TGCAGCGTTGTAGGACAGATGAACACTGAAGCTTTCTTT
cdr3_aa: CSVVGQMNTEAFF

v_call: TRBV28
cdr3_length: 14
d_call: -
j_call: TRBJ2-1
clone_size: -
cdr3_nt: TGTGCCAGCAGTTTTTTGTCAGTAAACAATGAGCAGTTCTTC
cdr3_aa: CASSFLSVNNEQFF

v_call: TRBV30
cdr3_length: 13
d_call: -
j_call: TRBJ2-3
clone_size: -
cdr3_nt: TGTGCCTGGAGTCCCACGGGCACAGATACGCAGTATTTT
cdr3_aa: CAWSPTGTDTQYF

v_call: TRBV7-2
cdr3_length: 13
d_call: -
j_call: TRBJ1-6
clone_size: -
cdr3_nt: TGTGCCAGCAGTTTCACAGGATATTCACCCCTCCACTTT
cdr3_aa: CASSFTGYSPLHF

v_call: TRBV5-5
cdr3_length: 13
d_call: -
j_call: TRBJ1-2
clone_size: -
cdr3_nt: TGTGCCAGCAGCTTATGGAGGGCCAACGGCTACACCTTC
cdr3_aa: CASSLWRANGYTF

v_call: TRBV18
cdr3_length: 17
d_call: TRBD1
j_call: TRBJ2-7
clone_size: -
cdr3_nt: TGTGCCAGCTCACCATTACAGAGACAGGGTTACTTCTACGAGCAGTACTTC
cdr3_aa: CASSPLQRQGYFYEQYF

v_call: TRBV11-2
cdr3_length: 16
d_call: TRBD1
j_call: TRBJ1-4
clone_size: -
cdr3_nt: TGTGCCAGCAGCTTAGGGACAGGGAATCGACATGAAAAACTGTTTTTT
cdr3_aa: CASSLGTGNRHEKLFF

v_call: TRBV10-2
cdr3_length: 15
d_call: TRBD2
j_call: TRBJ2-2
clone_size: -
cdr3_nt: TGCGCCAGCATATGGGGCCTAGCGGGGGCCGGGGAGCTGTTTTTT
cdr3_aa: CASIWGLAGAGELFF

v_call: TRBV27
cdr3_length: 15
d_call: -
j_call: TRBJ1-2
clone_size: once
cdr3_nt: TGTGCCAGCAGCCGTGACAGCCACGGGAGCTATGGCTACACCTTC
cdr3_aa: CASSRDSHGSYGYTF

v_call: TRBV28
cdr3_length: 16
d_call: TRBD2
j_call: TRBJ2-3
clone_size: -
cdr3_nt: TGTGCCAGCAGTTCCTACGGGACTAGCGGAGCAGATACGCAGTATTTT
cdr3_aa: CASSSYGTSGADTQYF

v_call: TRBV5-1
cdr3_length: 16
d_call: TRBD1
j_call: TRBJ2-7
clone_size: once
cdr3_nt: TGCGCCAGCAGCTTAGGAGCCGGGACAGGGGGGCGAGAGCAGTACTTC
cdr3_aa: CASSLGAGTGGREQYF

v_call: TRBV6-5
cdr3_length: 15
d_call: -
j_call: TRBJ2-7
clone_size: -
cdr3_nt: TGTGCCAGCAGTTTCTCGGCAGAACCCTCCTACGAGCAGTACTTC
cdr3_aa: CASSFSAEPSYEQYF

v_call: TRBV6-5
cdr3_length: 14
d_call: -
j_call: TRBJ2-5
clone_size: -
cdr3_nt: TGTGCCAGCAGTTACAGGGGCGCCCTAGAGACCCAGTACTTC
cdr3_aa: CASSYRGALETQYF

v_call: TRBV5-4
cdr3_length: 14
d_call: -
j_call: TRBJ2-1
clone_size: -
cdr3_nt: TGTGCCATGCAAGACAGGACGTCCTACAATGAGCAGTTCTTC
cdr3_aa: CAMQDRTSYNEQFF

v_call: TRBV7-2
cdr3_length: 15
d_call: TRBD2
j_call: TRBJ2-3
clone_size: -
cdr3_nt: TGTGCCAGCAGCTACGCCGGGACTATGACAGATACGCAGTATTTT
cdr3_aa: CASSYAGTMTDTQYF

v_call: TRBV7-8
cdr3_length: 15
d_call: TRBD1
j_call: TRBJ2-1
clone_size: -
cdr3_nt: TGTGCCAGCAGCTTGGACAGGGGGAGCTACAATGAGCAGTTCTTC
cdr3_aa: CASSLDRGSYNEQFF

v_call: TRBV10-1
cdr3_length: 14
d_call: -
j_call: TRBJ2-5
clone_size: -
cdr3_nt: TGCGCCAGCAGTGAGTCCCGGGTGTGGGAGACCCAGTACTTC
cdr3_aa: CASSESRVWETQYF

v_call: TRBV5-4
cdr3_length: 18
d_call: -
j_call: TRBJ2-2
clone_size: -
cdr3_nt: TGTGCCAGCAGCCCAGACCTTCTGAGGACAAGGAACACCGGGGAGCTGTTTTTT
cdr3_aa: CASSPDLLRTRNTGELFF

v_call: TRBV4-1
cdr3_length: 16
d_call: TRBD2
j_call: TRBJ2-1
clone_size: -
cdr3_nt: TGCGCCAGCAGCTCTCGGACTAGCGGGGGGTACCATGAGCAGTTCTTC
cdr3_aa: CASSSRTSGGYHEQFF

v_call: TRBV6-5
cdr3_length: 11
d_call: -
j_call: TRBJ1-4
clone_size: -
cdr3_nt: TGTGCCAGCAGCGGACAGTTGGGACTGTTTTTT
cdr3_aa: CASSGQLGLFF

v_call: TRBV4-1
cdr3_length: 13
d_call: -
j_call: TRBJ2-5
clone_size: -
cdr3_nt: TGCGCCAGCAGCCAAGGACGGGGAGAGACCCAGTACTTC
cdr3_aa: CASSQGRGETQYF

v_call: TRBV30
cdr3_length: 15
d_call: TRBD1
j_call: TRBJ2-1
clone_size: -
cdr3_nt: TGTGCCTGGGCCCCGAACAGGGGGGTCTACAATGAGCAGTTCTTC
cdr3_aa: CAWAPNRGVYNEQFF

v_call: TRBV6-1
cdr3_length: 15
d_call: -
j_call: TRBJ2-7
clone_size: -
cdr3_nt: TGTGCCAGCAGTGAAGCCGCGGGCCACGGGCGCGAGCAGTACTTC
cdr3_aa: CASSEAAGHGREQYF

v_call: TRBV5-8
cdr3_length: 14
d_call: -
j_call: TRBJ1-6
clone_size: -
cdr3_nt: TGTGCCAGCAGCTTGGTGGAAGCGGATTCACCCCTCCACTTT
cdr3_aa: CASSLVEADSPLHF

v_call: TRBV19
cdr3_length: 15
d_call: TRBD2
j_call: TRBJ2-2
clone_size: -
cdr3_nt: TGTGCCAGTAGCAGACTAGCAGGGTGGACCGGGGAGCTGTTTTTT
cdr3_aa: CASSRLAGWTGELFF

v_call: TRBV30
cdr3_length: 13
d_call: -
j_call: TRBJ1-1
clone_size: -
cdr3_nt: TGTGCCTGGGGAGGTCCCTCGAACACTGAAGCTTTCTTT
cdr3_aa: CAWGGPSNTEAFF

v_call: TRBV19
cdr3_length: 16
d_call: TRBD2
j_call: TRBJ2-1
clone_size: once
cdr3_nt: TGTGCCAGTAGTCTCACGGGCGGGGGTTTTGGCAATGAGCAGTTCTTC
cdr3_aa: CASSLTGGGFGNEQFF

v_call: TRBV7-8
cdr3_length: 14
d_call: TRBD1
j_call: TRBJ1-4
clone_size: -
cdr3_nt: TGTGCCAGCAGGCATACAGGGGCTAATGAAAAACTGTTTTTT
cdr3_aa: CASRHTGANEKLFF

v_call: TRBV6-5
cdr3_length: 14
d_call: TRBD2
j_call: TRBJ2-7
clone_size: -
cdr3_nt: TGTGCCAGCAGGCGACTAGCGGGGTCCTACGAGCAGTACTTC
cdr3_aa: CASRRLAGSYEQYF

v_call: TRBV25-1
cdr3_length: 17
d_call: TRBD1
j_call: TRBJ2-2
clone_size: -
cdr3_nt: TGTGCCAGCGCCCGGACAAGGACAGGGTCGGGCACCGGGGAGCTGTTTTTT
cdr3_aa: CASARTRTGSGTGELFF

v_call: TRBV7-9
cdr3_length: 15
d_call: TRBD1
j_call: TRBJ2-1
clone_size: -
cdr3_nt: TGTGCCAGCAGCACATGGACAGGGGAGCGGAATGAGCAGTTCTTC
cdr3_aa: CASSTWTGERNEQFF

v_call: TRBV6-1
cdr3_length: 13
d_call: -
j_call: TRBJ1-2
clone_size: -
cdr3_nt: TGTGCCAGCCCTACTATCAGGGGTCTCGGCTACACCTTC
cdr3_aa: CASPTIRGLGYTF

v_call: TRBV5-1
cdr3_length: 19
d_call: TRBD2
j_call: TRBJ2-2
clone_size: once
cdr3_nt: TGCGCCAGCAGCCCCACCCGTCCCGGGACTAGCTCGATCACCGGGGAGCTGTTTTTT
cdr3_aa: CASSPTRPGTSSITGELFF

v_call: TRBV13
cdr3_length: 16
d_call: -
j_call: TRBJ2-1
clone_size: -
cdr3_nt: TGTGCCAGCAGCTTAGGCCTAGAGGGGCGAGGGGGTGAGCAGTTCTTC
cdr3_aa: CASSLGLEGRGGEQFF

v_call: TRBV5-1
cdr3_length: 19
d_call: TRBD1
j_call: TRBJ1-2
clone_size: -
cdr3_nt: TGCGCCAGCAGCACCGGATATATAAGAGCGGGACAGGACGGAGATGGCTACACCTTC
cdr3_aa: CASSTGYIRAGQDGDGYTF

v_call: TRBV2
cdr3_length: 15
d_call: -
j_call: TRBJ1-2
clone_size: -
cdr3_nt: TGTGCCAGCAACAACGACGGGTGGCGGGACTATGGCTACACCTTC
cdr3_aa: CASNNDGWRDYGYTF

v_call: TRBV9
cdr3_length: 14
d_call: -
j_call: TRBJ2-2
clone_size: -
cdr3_nt: TGTGCCAGCAGCGTAGCTCCGGACACCGGGGAGCTGTTTTTT
cdr3_aa: CASSVAPDTGELFF

v_call: TRBV2
cdr3_length: 15
d_call: TRBD1
j_call: TRBJ2-5
clone_size: -
cdr3_nt: TGTGCCAGCACTGGATCCGGGACAGGGCGGGAGACCCAGTACTTC
cdr3_aa: CASTGSGTGRETQYF

v_call: TRBV4-1
cdr3_length: 13
d_call: -
j_call: TRBJ1-5
clone_size: -
cdr3_nt: TGCGCCAGCAGCCAGAGGATTAATCAGCCCCAGCATTTT
cdr3_aa: CASSQRINQPQHF

v_call: TRBV9
cdr3_length: 14
d_call: TRBD1
j_call: TRBJ1-2
clone_size: once
cdr3_nt: TGTGCCAGCAGCGGGGGACAGGGGGTAGCTGGCTACACCTTC
cdr3_aa: CASSGGQGVAGYTF

v_call: TRBV7-3
cdr3_length: 15
d_call: TRBD2
j_call: TRBJ2-7
clone_size: -
cdr3_nt: TGTGCCAGCAGCCGCACTAGCGGGGAGACCTACGAGCAGTACTTC
cdr3_aa: CASSRTSGETYEQYF

v_call: TRBV27
cdr3_length: 14
d_call: -
j_call: TRBJ2-3
clone_size: -
cdr3_nt: TGTGCCAGCAGTTTGGGGCTAAGGGGGGATACGCAGTATTTT
cdr3_aa: CASSLGLRGDTQYF

v_call: TRBV7-2
cdr3_length: 15
d_call: TRBD1
j_call: TRBJ1-5
clone_size: -
cdr3_nt: TGTGCCAGCAGCCCCCGGACAGGGGAGCGTCAGCCCCAGCATTTT
cdr3_aa: CASSPRTGERQPQHF

v_call: TRBV28
cdr3_length: 16
d_call: TRBD1
j_call: TRBJ2-1
clone_size: -
cdr3_nt: TGTGCCAGCAGCCGCCTAGGACAGGGGGCGTCCGATGAGCAGTTCTTC
cdr3_aa: CASSRLGQGASDEQFF

v_call: TRBV18
cdr3_length: 14
d_call: TRBD1
j_call: TRBJ2-7
clone_size: -
cdr3_nt: TGTGCCAGCTCCCCTACCGGGACAGACTACGAGCAGTACTTC
cdr3_aa: CASSPTGTDYEQYF

v_call: TRBV5-6
cdr3_length: 14
d_call: TRBD1
j_call: TRBJ1-2
clone_size: -
cdr3_nt: TGTGCCAGCAGCTGGGGACAGGGGTCCTATGGCTACACCTTC
cdr3_aa: CASSWGQGSYGYTF

v_call: TRBV4-3
cdr3_length: 17
d_call: -
j_call: TRBJ1-2
clone_size: -
cdr3_nt: TGCGCCAGCAGCCAAGATCGCCAAGGGAGGGGTCCCTATGGCTACACCTTC
cdr3_aa: CASSQDRQGRGPYGYTF

v_call: TRBV4-1
cdr3_length: 16
d_call: -
j_call: TRBJ1-2
clone_size: -
cdr3_nt: TGCGCCAGCAGCCAAGAAGGCGGTATTCCGAACTATGGCTACACCTTC
cdr3_aa: CASSQEGGIPNYGYTF

v_call: TRBV4-3
cdr3_length: 15
d_call: TRBD2
j_call: TRBJ2-1
clone_size: -
cdr3_nt: TGCGCCACCTCTCGGGGGGACGGCGACTACAATGAGCAGTTCTTC
cdr3_aa: CATSRGDGDYNEQFF

v_call: TRBV14
cdr3_length: 13
d_call: -
j_call: TRBJ2-2
clone_size: -
cdr3_nt: TGTGCCAGCAGCCCTCAGGTTTACGGGGAGCTGTTTTTT
cdr3_aa: CASSPQVYGELFF

v_call: TRBV6-5
cdr3_length: 13
d_call: -
j_call: TRBJ2-7
clone_size: -
cdr3_nt: TGTGCCAGCAGTTACTCGGACAACTACGAGCAGTACTTC
cdr3_aa: CASSYSDNYEQYF

v_call: TRBV5-5
cdr3_length: 15
d_call: TRBD1
j_call: TRBJ1-1
clone_size: -
cdr3_nt: TGTGCCAGCAGCTCACCGGGACAGCCGAACACTGAAGCTTTCTTT
cdr3_aa: CASSSPGQPNTEAFF

v_call: TRBV19
cdr3_length: 16
d_call: -
j_call: TRBJ1-1
clone_size: -
cdr3_nt: TGTGCCAGTAGTATAGCTCCCACAGGGTCGGGCACTGAAGCTTTCTTT
cdr3_aa: CASSIAPTGSGTEAFF

v_call: TRBV19
cdr3_length: 14
d_call: -
j_call: TRBJ2-7
clone_size: once
cdr3_nt: TGTGCCACAACCGGGACAATCGAAACGGACGAGCAGTACTTC
cdr3_aa: CATTGTIETDEQYF

v_call: TRBV6-5
cdr3_length: 15
d_call: -
j_call: TRBJ1-2
clone_size: -
cdr3_nt: TGTGCCAGCAGTAGAACGCTCGTTTCTATATATGGCTACACCTTC
cdr3_aa: CASSRTLVSIYGYTF

v_call: TRBV25-1
cdr3_length: 12
d_call: -
j_call: TRBJ1-6
clone_size: once
cdr3_nt: TGTGCCAGCAGTGAAAGCCATTCACCCCTCCACTTT
cdr3_aa: CASSESHSPLHF

v_call: TRBV29-1
cdr3_length: 19
d_call: -
j_call: TRBJ2-1
clone_size: once
cdr3_nt: TGCAGCGTTGAGGGTGTGCCGGATGAAACGGGGGGCAGACGCAATGAGCAGTTCTTC
cdr3_aa: CSVEGVPDETGGRRNEQFF